The T cell receptor beta chain described here comes from a study of technical replicates of blood from four donors. Germline loops: CDR1 MNHEY, CDR2 SVGAGI. The CDR3 covers 13 residues. Trimming removed 0 bases from V and 7 bases from J; junction bases left unmatched: 1. Sequencing was performed with immunoSEQ multiplex PCR; in TCRdb, only in-frame clones are kept and a portion is missing. The data show about 88,000 clones, with approximately 94% seen just once and around 0.25% held by the top ten. Material for sequencing was T cells isolated from PBMCs. This sequence originates from a human donor in good health. The V call is TRBV6-5, the J call TRBJ1-1, with TRBD1 matching 8 bases. CDR3 amino acids: CASSYSGTGEAFF. The DNA for the CDR3 is TGTGCCAGCAGTTACTCCGGGACAGGTGAAGCTTTCTTT.